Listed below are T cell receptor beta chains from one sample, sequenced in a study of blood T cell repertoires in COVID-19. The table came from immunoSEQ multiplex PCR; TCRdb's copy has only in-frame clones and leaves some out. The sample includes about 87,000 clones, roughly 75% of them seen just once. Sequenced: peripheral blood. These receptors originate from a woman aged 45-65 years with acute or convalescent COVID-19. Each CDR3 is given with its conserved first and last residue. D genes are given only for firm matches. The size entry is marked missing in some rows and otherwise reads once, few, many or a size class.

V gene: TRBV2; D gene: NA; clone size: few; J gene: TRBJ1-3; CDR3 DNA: TGTGCCAGCAGACAGGGAACTGGAAACACCATATATTTT; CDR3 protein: CASRQGTGNTIYF
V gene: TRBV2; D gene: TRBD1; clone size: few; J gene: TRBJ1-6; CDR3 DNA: TGTGCCAGCAGTAATGGACAGGGAAATTCACCCCTCCACTTT; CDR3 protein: CASSNGQGNSPLHF
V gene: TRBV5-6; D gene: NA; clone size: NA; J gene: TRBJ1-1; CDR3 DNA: TGTGCCAGCAGCGCGGGGGGTGCCACTGAAGCTTTCTTT; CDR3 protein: CASSAGGATEAFF
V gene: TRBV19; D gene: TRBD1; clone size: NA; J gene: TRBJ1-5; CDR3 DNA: TGTGCCAGTAGTAGAGGACAGGGAATAAATCAGCCCCAGCATTTT; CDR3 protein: CASSRGQGINQPQHF
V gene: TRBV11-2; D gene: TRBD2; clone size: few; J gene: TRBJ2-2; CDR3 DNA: TGTGCCAGCAGCTTCGCGGGACTATACACCGGGGAGCTGTTTTTT; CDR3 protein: CASSFAGLYTGELFF
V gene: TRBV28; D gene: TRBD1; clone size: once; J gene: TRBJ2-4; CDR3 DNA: TGTGCCAGCGGGACAGGGGGATTGGGGGATCAGTACTTC; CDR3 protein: CASGTGGLGDQYF
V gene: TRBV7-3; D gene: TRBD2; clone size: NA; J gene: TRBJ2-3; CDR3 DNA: TGTGCCAGCAGCTTAATGGGAGCGGGGGGGCCCACAGATACGCAGTATTTT; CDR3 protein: CASSLMGAGGPTDTQYF
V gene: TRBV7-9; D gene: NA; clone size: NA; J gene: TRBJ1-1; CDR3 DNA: TGTGCCAGCAAACTACACTCAATGAACACTGAAGCTTTCTTT; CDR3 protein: CASKLHSMNTEAFF
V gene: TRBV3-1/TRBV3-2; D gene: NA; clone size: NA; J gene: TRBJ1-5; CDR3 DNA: TGTGCCAGCAGTCCAGGGAATAGCAATCAGCCCCAGCATTTT; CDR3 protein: CASSPGNSNQPQHF
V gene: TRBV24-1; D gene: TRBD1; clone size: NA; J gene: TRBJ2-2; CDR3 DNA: TGTGCCACCAGTGATTTGCGGTCGGGACAGAAGAACACCGGGGAGCTGTTTTTT; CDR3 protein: CATSDLRSGQKNTGELFF
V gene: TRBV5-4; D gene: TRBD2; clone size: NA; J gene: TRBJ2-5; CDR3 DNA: TGTGCCAGCAGCTCTGGAATAGCGGGTCAAGAGACCCAGTACTTC; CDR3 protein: CASSSGIAGQETQYF
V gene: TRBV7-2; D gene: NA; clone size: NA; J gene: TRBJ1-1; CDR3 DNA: TGTGCCAGCAGCCCTCGCGGGGCTGAAGCTTTCTTT; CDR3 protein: CASSPRGAEAFF
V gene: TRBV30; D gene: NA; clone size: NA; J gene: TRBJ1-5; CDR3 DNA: TGTGCCTGGAACCAAGGGGATAGCAATCAGCCCCAGCATTTT; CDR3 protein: CAWNQGDSNQPQHF
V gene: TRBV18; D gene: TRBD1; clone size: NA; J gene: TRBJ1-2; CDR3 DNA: TGTGCCAGCTCACCCACCGACAGGGGGGTTAATGGCTACACCTTC; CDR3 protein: CASSPTDRGVNGYTF
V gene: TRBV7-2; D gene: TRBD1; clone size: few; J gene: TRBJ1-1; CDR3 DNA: TGTGCCAGCAGCCCTGGACAGGGCCAGTGGACTGAAGCTTTCTTT; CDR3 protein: CASSPGQGQWTEAFF
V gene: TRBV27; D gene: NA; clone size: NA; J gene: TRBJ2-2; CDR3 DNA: TGTGCCAGCAGTTTGAGGTTAAACACCGGGGAGCTGTTTTTT; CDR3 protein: CASSLRLNTGELFF
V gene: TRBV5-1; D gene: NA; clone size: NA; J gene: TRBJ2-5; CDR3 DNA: TGCGCCAGCAGCTTGACCCCGGGGGATAGCGGCTGGGCGGAGACCCAGTACTTC; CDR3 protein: CASSLTPGDSGWAETQYF
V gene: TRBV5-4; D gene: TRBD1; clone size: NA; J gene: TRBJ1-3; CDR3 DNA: TGTGCCAGCAGCAAAGGGACAGGGAGACTCGGCTCTGGAAACACCATATATTTT; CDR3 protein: CASSKGTGRLGSGNTIYF
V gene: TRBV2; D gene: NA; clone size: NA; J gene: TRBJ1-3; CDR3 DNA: TGTGCCAGCAGCCTGGACACTCCGGGCGGAAACACCATATATTTT; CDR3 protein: CASSLDTPGGNTIYF
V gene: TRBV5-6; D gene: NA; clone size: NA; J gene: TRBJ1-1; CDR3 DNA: TGTGCCAGCAGCCGGGGGGAAGCTTTCTTT; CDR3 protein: CASSRGEAFF
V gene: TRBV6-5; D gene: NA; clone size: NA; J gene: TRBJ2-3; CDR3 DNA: TGTGCCAGCAGTTCCAGGGAGGCGGGTAGCACAGATACGCAGTATTTT; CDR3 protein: CASSSREAGSTDTQYF
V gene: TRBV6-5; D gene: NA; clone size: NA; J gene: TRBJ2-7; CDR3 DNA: TGTGCCAGCAGTTACTTATCAGGCTCCTACGAGCAGTACTTC; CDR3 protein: CASSYLSGSYEQYF
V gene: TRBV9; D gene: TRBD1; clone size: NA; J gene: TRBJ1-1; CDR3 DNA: TGTGCCAGCAGCCCACGGGACAGGGAAGCTTTCTTT; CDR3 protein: CASSPRDREAFF
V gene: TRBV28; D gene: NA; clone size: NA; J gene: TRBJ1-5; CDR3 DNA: TGTGCCAGCAGTTCCCGGACAGTTAATCAGCCCCAGCATTTT; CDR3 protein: CASSSRTVNQPQHF
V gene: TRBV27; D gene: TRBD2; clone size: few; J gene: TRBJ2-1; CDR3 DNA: TGTGCCAGCAGGGCATTAGCGGGGCTCTACAATGAGCAGTTCTTC; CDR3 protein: CASRALAGLYNEQFF
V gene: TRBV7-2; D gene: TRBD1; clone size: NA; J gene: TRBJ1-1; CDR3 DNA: TGTGCCAGCAGCTTTACAGGGGGGAACACTGAAGCTTTCTTT; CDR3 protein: CASSFTGGNTEAFF
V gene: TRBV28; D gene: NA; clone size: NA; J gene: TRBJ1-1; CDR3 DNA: TGTGCCAGCAGCCTTAGCGGGGAGGGGTGGGTTGAAGCTTTCTTT; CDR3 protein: CASSLSGEGWVEAFF
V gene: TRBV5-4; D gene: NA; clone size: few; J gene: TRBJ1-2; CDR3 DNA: TGTGCCAGCAGCTTGGACGGAGGGACCTTGGGGGGAGGCTACACCTTC; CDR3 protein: CASSLDGGTLGGGYTF
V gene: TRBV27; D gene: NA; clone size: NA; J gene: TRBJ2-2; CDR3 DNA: TGTGCCAGCAGATCCTGGCGGACAGAGTCGAACACCGGGGAGCTGTTTTTT; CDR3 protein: CASRSWRTESNTGELFF
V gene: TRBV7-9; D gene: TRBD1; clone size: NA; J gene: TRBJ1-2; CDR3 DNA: TGTGCCAGCAGCTTGTCTCACAGGGGGAATGGCTACACCTTC; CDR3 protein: CASSLSHRGNGYTF
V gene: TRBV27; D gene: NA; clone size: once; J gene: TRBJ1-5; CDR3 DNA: TGTGCCAGCAGTTTATCACGGCGCACAGGTACCCGTCAGCCCCAGCATTTT; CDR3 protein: CASSLSRRTGTRQPQHF
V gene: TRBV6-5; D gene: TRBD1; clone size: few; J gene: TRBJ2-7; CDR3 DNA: TGTGCCAGCAGCCCATACAGGGGAGATTACGAGCAGTACTTC; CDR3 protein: CASSPYRGDYEQYF
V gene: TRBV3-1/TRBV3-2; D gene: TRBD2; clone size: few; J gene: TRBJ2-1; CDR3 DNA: TGTGCCAGCAGCCAAGAACTAGCGGGGGTTAATGAGCAGTTCTTC; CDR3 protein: CASSQELAGVNEQFF
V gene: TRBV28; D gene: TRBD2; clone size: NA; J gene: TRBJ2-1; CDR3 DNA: TGTGCCAGCAGTCTTAGCGGGGCAATCTACAATGAGCAGTTCTTC; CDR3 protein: CASSLSGAIYNEQFF
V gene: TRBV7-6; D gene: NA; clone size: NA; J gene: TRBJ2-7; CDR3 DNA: TGTGCCAGCAGCTCCGACAGCTCCGAGCAGTACTTC; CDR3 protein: CASSSDSSEQYF
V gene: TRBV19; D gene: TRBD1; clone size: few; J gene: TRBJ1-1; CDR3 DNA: TGTGCCAGTAGGACAGGGATTCAGTCTGAAGCTTTCTTT; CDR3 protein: CASRTGIQSEAFF
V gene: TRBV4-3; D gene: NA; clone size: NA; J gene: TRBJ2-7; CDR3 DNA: TGCGCCAGCAGCCAAGATCGGGAACCCTACGAGCAGTACTTC; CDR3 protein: CASSQDREPYEQYF
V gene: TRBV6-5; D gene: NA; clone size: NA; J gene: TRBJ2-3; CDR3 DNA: TGTGCCAGCAGGGGGTGGAGGTACACAGATACGCAGTATTTT; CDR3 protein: CASRGWRYTDTQYF
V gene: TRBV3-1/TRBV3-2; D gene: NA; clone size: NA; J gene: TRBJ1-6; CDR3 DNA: TGTGCCAGCAGCCAAAAAGACAGGAATTCACCCCTCCACTTT; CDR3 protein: CASSQKDRNSPLHF
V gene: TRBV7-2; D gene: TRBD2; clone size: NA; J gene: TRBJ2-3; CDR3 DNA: TGTGCCAGCAGCGGCACTAGCGGGGGGCAGACAGATACGCAGTATTTT; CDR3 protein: CASSGTSGGQTDTQYF
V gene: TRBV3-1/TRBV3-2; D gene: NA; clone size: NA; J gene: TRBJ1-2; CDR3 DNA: TGTGCCAGCAGCCAAGGGCGGGGCCGAGCTAACTATGGCTACACCTTC; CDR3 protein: CASSQGRGRANYGYTF
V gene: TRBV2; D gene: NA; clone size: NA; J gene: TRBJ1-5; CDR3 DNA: TGTGCCAGCAACTTACAGGGAGGGCAGCCCCAGCATTTT; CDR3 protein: CASNLQGGQPQHF
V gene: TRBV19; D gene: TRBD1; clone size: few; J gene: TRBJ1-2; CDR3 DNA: TGTGCCAGTAGTGCGGAGGACAGGCCCAACTATGGCTACACCTTC; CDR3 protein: CASSAEDRPNYGYTF
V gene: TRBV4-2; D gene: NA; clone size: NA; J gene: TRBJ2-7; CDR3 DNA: TGTGCCAGCAGCCGAACTAGCAATCCATACGAGCAGTACTTC; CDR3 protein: CASSRTSNPYEQYF
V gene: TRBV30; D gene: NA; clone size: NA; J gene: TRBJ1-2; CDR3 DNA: TGTGCCTGGAGTGCCTATGATGGCTACACCTTC; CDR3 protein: CAWSAYDGYTF
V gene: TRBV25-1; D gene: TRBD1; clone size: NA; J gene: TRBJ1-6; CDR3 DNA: TGTGCCAGCAGTGAATTTACAGGGGGATCTAGTTCACCCCTCCACTTT; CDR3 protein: CASSEFTGGSSSPLHF
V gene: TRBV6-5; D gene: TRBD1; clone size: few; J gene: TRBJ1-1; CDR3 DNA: TGTGCCAGCAGCCCGGGACAGGAAGGAACTGAAGCTTTCTTT; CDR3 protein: CASSPGQEGTEAFF
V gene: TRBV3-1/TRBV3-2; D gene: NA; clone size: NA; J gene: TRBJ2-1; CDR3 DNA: TGTGCCAGCAGCCGTAGAGGGTATGAGCAGTTCTTC; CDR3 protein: CASSRRGYEQFF
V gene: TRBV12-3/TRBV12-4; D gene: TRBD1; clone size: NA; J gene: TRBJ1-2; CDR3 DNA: TGTGCCAGCAGTACACAGGGGTTCTATGGCTACACCTTC; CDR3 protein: CASSTQGFYGYTF